This TCR beta chain appears in the sequencing data of a study of Tregs in tolerant kidney transplant recipients. General study points: Biological reproducibility was not directly addressed, but technical replication error appeared minimal. The small number of patients limits these findings pending further validation.

Mixed chimerism was transient after nonmyeloablative marrow transplants from related graft donors. CD4+CD25+CD127- Tregs, CD4+CD25- non-Tregs, CD4 and CD8 cells were sorted. With respect to this clone: What it recognizes is unknown.

The data were produced by immunoSEQ multiplex PCR, yet TCRdb's version contains in-frame clones alone and is incomplete. The sample gives fewer than 60,000 clones, around 93% of which show up once; 13% to 15% is in the top ten. Germline assignment: CDR1 GTSNPN and CDR2 SVGIG (reference sequence). The CDR3 has 10 residues. The V end was cut by 2 bases, the J end by 8 bases, with 6 bases between. The chain links TRBV30 to TRBJ1-1; D is ambiguous. The clonotype originates from a human patient who received a combined kidney and bone marrow transplant. Some T cells may be provided by the graft donor. Sample: CD8+ T cells from blood (PBMCs), taken 24 months after the transplant. CDR3: CAWSRLEAFF. The CDR3 nucleotides read TGTGCCTGGAGTCGTCTCGAAGCTTTCTTT.